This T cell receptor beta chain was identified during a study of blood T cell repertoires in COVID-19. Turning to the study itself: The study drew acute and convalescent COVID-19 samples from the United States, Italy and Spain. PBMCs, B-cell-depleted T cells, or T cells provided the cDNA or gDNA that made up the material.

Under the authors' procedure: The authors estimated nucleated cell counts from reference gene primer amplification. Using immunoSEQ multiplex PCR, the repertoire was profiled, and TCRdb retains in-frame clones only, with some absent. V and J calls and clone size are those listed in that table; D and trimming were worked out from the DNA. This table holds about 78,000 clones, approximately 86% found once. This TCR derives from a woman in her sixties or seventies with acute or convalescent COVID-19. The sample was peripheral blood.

In DNA, the CDR3 is TGTGCCAGCAGCCACCGGGCAGGGGGCTCGAACACTGAAGCTTTCTTT. This gives the protein CASSHRAGGSNTEAFF. The chain joins TRBV3-1 (or the pseudogene TRBV3-2) to TRBJ1-1; TRBD1 matches at 8 bases. V gave up 3 bases and J gave up 1 base; unmatched junction bases: 7. Looked up from germline, CDR1 is LGHDT and CDR2 is YNNKEL (reference sequence). The length of the CDR3 is 16 residues.